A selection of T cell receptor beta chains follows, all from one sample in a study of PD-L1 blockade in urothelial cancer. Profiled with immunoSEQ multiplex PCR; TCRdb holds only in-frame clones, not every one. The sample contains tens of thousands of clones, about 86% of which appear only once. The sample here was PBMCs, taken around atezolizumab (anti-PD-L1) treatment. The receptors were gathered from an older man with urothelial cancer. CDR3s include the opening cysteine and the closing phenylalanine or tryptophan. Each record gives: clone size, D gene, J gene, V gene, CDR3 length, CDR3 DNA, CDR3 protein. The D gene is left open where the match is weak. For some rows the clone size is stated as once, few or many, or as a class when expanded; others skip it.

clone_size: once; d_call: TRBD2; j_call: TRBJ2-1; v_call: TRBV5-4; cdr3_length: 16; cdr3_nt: TGTGCCAGCAGCTCTCGGACTAGCGGGAGGAACAATGAGCAGTTCTTC; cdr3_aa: CASSSRTSGRNNEQFF
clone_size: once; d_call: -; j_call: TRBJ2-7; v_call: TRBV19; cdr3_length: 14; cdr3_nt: TGTGCCAGTAGTATGGCACGGGAGCCCTACGAGCAGTACTTC; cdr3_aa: CASSMAREPYEQYF
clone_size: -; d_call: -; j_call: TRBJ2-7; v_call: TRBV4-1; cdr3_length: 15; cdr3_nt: TGCGCCAGCAGCCAAGTGGCGGAAGCTGGCTACGAGCAGTACTTC; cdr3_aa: CASSQVAEAGYEQYF
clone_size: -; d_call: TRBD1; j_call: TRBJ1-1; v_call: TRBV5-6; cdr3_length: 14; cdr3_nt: TGTGCCAGCAGCAGGGACAGGCGGGGAACTGAAGCTTTCTTT; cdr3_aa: CASSRDRRGTEAFF
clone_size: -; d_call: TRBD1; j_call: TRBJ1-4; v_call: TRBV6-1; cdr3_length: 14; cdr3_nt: TGTGCCAGCAGTATGGGACAGAGGAATGAAAAACTGTTTTTT; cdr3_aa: CASSMGQRNEKLFF
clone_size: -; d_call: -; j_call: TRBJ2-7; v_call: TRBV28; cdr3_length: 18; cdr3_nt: TGTGCCAGCAGTTCCATGGCGGGCGGGGATACGGGGCCCTACGAGCAGTACTTC; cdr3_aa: CASSSMAGGDTGPYEQYF
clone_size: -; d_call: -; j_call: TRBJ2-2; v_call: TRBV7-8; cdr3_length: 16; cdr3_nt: TGTGCCAGCAGCTTACGTTTCGGGGGAAACACCGGGGAGCTGTTTTTT; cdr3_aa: CASSLRFGGNTGELFF
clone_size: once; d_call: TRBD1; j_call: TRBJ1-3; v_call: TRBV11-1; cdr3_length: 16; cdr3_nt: TGTGCCAGCAGCTCCAGGGGACAGACGTCTGGAAACACCATATATTTT; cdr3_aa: CASSSRGQTSGNTIYF
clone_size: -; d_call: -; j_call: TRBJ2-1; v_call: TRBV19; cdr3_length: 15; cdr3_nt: TGTGCCAGTAGTTTAGAGTTGAGAGCATACAATGAGCAGTTCTTC; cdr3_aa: CASSLELRAYNEQFF
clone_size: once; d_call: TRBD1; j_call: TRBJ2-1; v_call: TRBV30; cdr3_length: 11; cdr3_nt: TGTGCCGGGACAGGGGCGCTAGAGCAGTTCTTC; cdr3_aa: CAGTGALEQFF
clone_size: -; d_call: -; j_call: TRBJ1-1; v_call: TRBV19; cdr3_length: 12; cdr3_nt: TGTGCCAGTAGTAACAGGGTAACGGAAGCTTTCTTT; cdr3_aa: CASSNRVTEAFF
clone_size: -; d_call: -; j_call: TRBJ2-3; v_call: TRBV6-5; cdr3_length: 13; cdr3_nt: TGTGCCAGCAGTGTACAGGGAACAGATACGCAGTATTTT; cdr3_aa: CASSVQGTDTQYF
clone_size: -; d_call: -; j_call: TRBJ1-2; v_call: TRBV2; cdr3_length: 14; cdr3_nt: TGTGCCAGCAGCCTCCGAGCAGGGGATGGTGGCTACACCTTC; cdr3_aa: CASSLRAGDGGYTF
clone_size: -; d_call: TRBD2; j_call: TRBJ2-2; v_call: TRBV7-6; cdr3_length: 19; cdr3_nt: TGTGCCAGCAGCTTAGGCCCCGGCGCGCGGGGGGAAAACACCGGGGAGCTGTTTTTT; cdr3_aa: CASSLGPGARGENTGELFF
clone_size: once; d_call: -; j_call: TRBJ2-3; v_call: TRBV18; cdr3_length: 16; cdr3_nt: TGTGCCAGCTCACCCTCGGGGTGGGGAGGAACAGATACGCAGTATTTT; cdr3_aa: CASSPSGWGGTDTQYF
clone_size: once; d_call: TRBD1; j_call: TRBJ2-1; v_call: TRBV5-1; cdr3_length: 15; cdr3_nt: TGCGCCAGCAGCGGGGGACAGGTCGACTACAATGAGCAGTTCTTC; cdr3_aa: CASSGGQVDYNEQFF
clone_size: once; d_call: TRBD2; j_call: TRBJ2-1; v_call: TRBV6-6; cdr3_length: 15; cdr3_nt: TGTGCCAGCAGTTGGGGACTAGCGGACTACAATGAGCAGTTCTTC; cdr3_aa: CASSWGLADYNEQFF
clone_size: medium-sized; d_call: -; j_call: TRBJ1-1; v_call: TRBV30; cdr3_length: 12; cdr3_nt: TGTGCCTGGAGATCTACAGGGACTGAAGCTTTCTTT; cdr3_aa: CAWRSTGTEAFF
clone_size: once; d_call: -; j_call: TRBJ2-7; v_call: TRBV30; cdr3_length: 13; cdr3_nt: TGTGCCTGGAGTGGACAGCCGATCTACGAGCAGTACTTC; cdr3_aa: CAWSGQPIYEQYF
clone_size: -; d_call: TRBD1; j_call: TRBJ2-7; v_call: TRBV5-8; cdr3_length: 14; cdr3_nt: TGTGCCAGCAGCTTAGACAGGGGAAGGGACGAGCAGTACTTC; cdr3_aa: CASSLDRGRDEQYF
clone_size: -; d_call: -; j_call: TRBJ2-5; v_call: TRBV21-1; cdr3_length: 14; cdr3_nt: TGTGCCAGCAGCAAGGAGGGCAGGAAAGAGACCCAGTACTTC; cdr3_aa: CASSKEGRKETQYF
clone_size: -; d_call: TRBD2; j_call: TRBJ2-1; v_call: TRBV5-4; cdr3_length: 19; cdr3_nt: TGTGCCAGCAGCTTGGAGCGTCTAGCGGGGATGAGCTCCTACAATGAGCAGTTCTTC; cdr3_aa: CASSLERLAGMSSYNEQFF
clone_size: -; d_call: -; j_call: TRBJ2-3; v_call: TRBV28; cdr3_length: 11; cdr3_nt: TGTGCCAGCCTACTTCGGGATACGCAGTATTTT; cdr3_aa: CASLLRDTQYF